One and the same sample provided the 21 T cell receptor beta chains below, sequenced in a study of early T cells in non-severe SARS-CoV-2 infection. TCRdb redid the calling of the 5' RACE reads with MiXCR, one entry per CDR3 protein. The sample holds about 98,000 distinct CDR3 sequences; approximately 9.9% are singletons and the top ten take roughly 5%. The material sequenced was whole blood. These TCRs come from an adult who was a healthcare worker with PCR-confirmed SARS-CoV-2 infection or an uninfected control (not recorded which).

This clonotype was found many times. The V gene is TRBV7-3, the J gene TRBJ1-1, with D possibly being TRBD1 (5 bases). The CDR3 runs to 16 residues. The germline V and J ends were trimmed by 5 bases and 0 bases, with 16 bases remaining between them. CDR1 is SGHTA, CDR2 FQGTGA, per germline. CDR3 sequence reads: CASSPGTDSMNTEAFF. CDR3 sequence (DNA): TGTGCCAGCAGCCCGGGGACGGACTCTATGAACACTGAAGCTTTCTTT.

This chain links TRBV18 with TRBJ1-2; D gene uncertain. Trimming took off 1 base at V and 4 bases at J, with 13 bases between the two ends. This CDR3 has 15 residues. The germline V gene encodes CDR1 KGHSH and CDR2 LQKENI. CDR3 DNA: TGTGCCAGCTCACCACGTGCGTACCCTGCCTATGGCTACACCTTC. Its protein product is CASSPRAYPAYGYTF.

There are many counts of this clonotype. DNA of the CDR3: TGTGCCAGTAGCGGACAGGGGGCTTCCTACGAGCAGTACTTC. Translated, it gives CASSGQGASYEQYF. V usage is TRBV19 and J usage is TRBJ2-7; 11 nucleotides align to TRBD1. Looked up from germline, CDR1 is LNHDA and CDR2 is SQIVND (reference sequence). J was trimmed by 1 base and V by 6 bases; bases with no gene match: 2. The CDR3 has 14 residues.

This clonotype was seen many times. V and J are TRBV12-3 or TRBV12-4 and TRBJ1-1, with a weak D call TRBD1 (6 bases). Trimming removed 6 bases at V and 1 base at J, with 9 bases between. The CDR3 contains 13 residues. The CDR3 reads CASSLTGNTEAFF. The DNA of the CDR3 is TGTGCCAGCAGCTTGACAGGGAACACTGAAGCTTTCTTT.

This clonotype was seen ten or more times. The chain carries TRBV10-1 and TRBJ2-3, with TRBD2 identical over 11 bases. Germline V gives CDR1 WNHNN, CDR2 SYGVQD (reference sequence). V gave up 3 bases and J gave up 3 bases; unmatched junction bases: 2. The CDR3 covers 15 residues. The CDR3 coding sequence is TGCGCCAGCAGTGATCGACTAGCGGGAACAGATACGCAGTATTTT. It specifies CASSDRLAGTDTQYF.

CDR3 nucleotides: TGTGCCAGCAGCTTAGCGGCCACAGATACGCAGTATTTT. Amino acid sequence: CASSLAATDTQYF. This chain links TRBV7-3 with TRBJ2-3; D is uncertain. The CDR3 is 13 amino acids. CDR1 and CDR2 from the germline V gene are SGHTA and FQGTGA. V lost 2 bases and J lost 2, with 5 bases in between.

This clonotype showed up many times. The genes are TRBV6-2 or TRBV6-3 and TRBJ1-1; D not certain. V lost 6 bases and J 11 bases, leaving 25 bases between the germline ends. CDR3 length equals 15 residues. Germline V gene data show CDR1 as MNHEY and CDR2 as SVGEGT. As DNA, the CDR3 is TGTGCCAGCAGCTCCCCTTTTTTTATAGCGGGAGACGCTTTCTTT. As protein: CASSSPFFIAGDAFF.

This clonotype was seen ten or more times. The chain carries TRBV27 and TRBJ1-6; D gene unclear. Trimming removed 3 bases at V and 0 bases at J, with 6 bases between. Germline V gives CDR1 MNHEY, CDR2 SMNVEV (reference sequence). There are 15 residues in the CDR3. The CDR3, as DNA: TGTGCCAGCAGTTTTGGGAGCTCCTATAATTCACCCCTCCACTTT. Amino acids: CASSFGSSYNSPLHF.

This clonotype was found many times. This chain uses TRBV12-3 or TRBV12-4 with TRBJ1-6; unclear D gene. Deletions cut 3 bases from V and 13 bases from J, with 16 bases between. CDR3 length equals 14 residues. This CDR3 reads CASSFIFPSRPLHF. The CDR3 nucleotides are TGTGCCAGCAGTTTTATTTTCCCTTCCAGGCCCCTCCACTTT.

This clonotype was detected ten times or more. V gene TRBV12-3 or TRBV12-4 combines with J gene TRBJ2-1; D gene uncertain. Trimming took 6 bases from V and 2 from J, leaving 2 bases between them. The CDR3 has 11 residues. Here the CDR3 reads CASRAYNEQFF. Written as DNA, the CDR3 is TGTGCCAGCAGAGCCTACAATGAGCAGTTCTTC.

This chain links TRBV7-9 with TRBJ2-6, with unresolved D. The CDR3 loop spans 14 amino acids. Germline values: CDR1 SEHNR, CDR2 FQNEAQ (reference sequence). Trimming pared 10 bases from V and 0 bases from J, leaving 10 bases between. The CDR3 DNA sequence: TGTGCCACCAGACTCCTCTCTGGGGCCAACGTCCTGACTTTC. This translates into CATRLLSGANVLTF. Full variable domain (remainder filled in from reference TRBV7-9 and TRBJ2-6): DTGVSQNPRHKITKRGQNVTFRCDPISEHNRLYWYRQTLGQGPEFLTYFQNEAQLEKSRLLSDRFSAERPKGSFSTLEIQRTEQGDSAMYLCATRLLSGANVLTFGAGSRLTVL.

This clonotype was detected ten times or more. The chain uses TRBV4-1 and TRBJ2-5, with TRBD2 identical over 8 bases. The ends lost 0 bases at V and 8 bases at J; junction bases unmatched: 14. This CDR3 comprises 17 residues. The germline V gene has CDR1 MGHRA and CDR2 YSYEKL. The CDR3: CASSQESGGAVRGTQYF. Here the CDR3 DNA reads TGCGCCAGCAGCCAAGAGTCCGGGGGGGCCGTCCGTGGAACCCAGTACTTC.

The sample holds many counts of this clonotype. The chain is built from TRBV25-1 and TRBJ2-7, with D maybe TRBD1 (6 bases). V dropped 7 bases and J dropped 0 bases, with 19 bases sitting between them. In germline, CDR1 is MGHDK, CDR2 SYGVNS. The CDR3 runs 16 residues. CDR3 nucleotides: TGTGCCAGCAAGGGACACAGTTTGAGTAGCTCCTACGAGCAGTACTTC. It yields the protein CASKGHSLSSSYEQYF.

This clonotype came up many times. The V call is TRBV5-1, the J call TRBJ2-6; TRBD1 might be the D (6 bases). Germline V CDR1 and CDR2: SGHRS, YFSETQ. V lost 1 base to trimming and J lost 0 bases, with 8 bases between them. This CDR3 region has 16 residues. CDR3 nucleotide sequence: TGCGCCAGCAGCTTGACAGGGACCTCTGGGGCCAACGTCCTGACTTTC. Translated: CASSLTGTSGANVLTF. Full variable domain (missing parts from reference TRBV5-1 and TRBJ2-6): KAGVTQTPRYLIKTRGQQVTLSCSPISGHRSVSWYQQTPGQGLQFLFEYFSETQRNKGNFPGRFSGRQFSNSRSEMNVSTLELGDSALYLCASSLTGTSGANVLTFGAGSRLTVL.

In this sample, this clonotype turned up many times. The chain joins TRBV12-3 or TRBV12-4 to TRBJ2-3, with 13 bases aligning to TRBD2. V was pared by 6 bases and J by 5 bases, with 8 bases of the junction left unmatched. There are 16 residues in the CDR3. CDR3 loop: CASSYKLAGGKDTQYF. The CDR3 DNA sequence: TGTGCCAGCAGCTATAAACTAGCGGGGGGGAAAGATACGCAGTATTTT.

This chain uses TRBV20-1 with TRBJ2-2; D might be TRBD2 (6 bases). Germline V gene data show CDR1 as DFQATT and CDR2 as SNEGSKA (reference sequence). Trimming removed 3 bases from V and 1 base from J, with 6 bases in between. This CDR3 has 13 amino acids. CDR3 sequence reads: CSASGGNTGELFF. CDR3 DNA: TGCAGTGCTAGCGGGGGGAACACCGGGGAGCTGTTTTTT.

This clonotype came up a few times. CDR3 sequence: CASSLGGARGYTF. CDR3 nucleotide sequence: TGTGCCAGCAGCTTAGGAGGGGCCCGGGGCTACACCTTC. The gene calls are TRBV7-2 and TRBJ1-2, with TRBD1 as a possible D gene (5 bases). Germline V gives CDR1 SGHTA, CDR2 FQGNSA. The CDR3 has 13 amino acids. V was trimmed by 1 base and J by 8 bases, leaving 11 bases between them.

This clonotype was detected ten times or more. The J gene is TRBJ1-5, the V gene TRBV4-2; D is undetermined. Trimming took 0 bases from V and 6 from J, leaving 3 bases between them. This CDR3 is built from 12 residues. Germline V CDR1 and CDR2: LGHNA, YNFKEQ. The chain's CDR3 is CASSQDRQPQHF. The CDR3 nucleotides read TGTGCCAGCAGCCAAGATCGTCAGCCCCAGCATTTT.

This clonotype was seen at least ten times. V is TRBV19 and J is TRBJ2-7; TRBD2 is a possible D gene (6 bases). The CDR3 contains 16 residues. Trimming took 1 base from V and 1 from J, leaving 14 bases between them. Germline CDR1 reads LNHDA; CDR2 reads SQIVND (reference sequence). The CDR3 DNA follows: TGTGCCAGTAGTATAGGGATGGGACTTCTATCCTACGAGCAGTACTTC. Its translation is CASSIGMGLLSYEQYF.

Ten or more counts support this clonotype. The chain has TRBV28 and TRBJ1-1; no clear D. Germline V gives CDR1 MDHEN, CDR2 SYDVKM. The CDR3 runs 14 residues. V was clipped by 4 bases and J by 1 base, with 10 bases between them. The CDR3 region has the DNA TGTGCCAGCAGTTCCCCGGGATGGAACACTGAAGCTTTCTTT. Its translation is CASSSPGWNTEAFF.

The sample holds a few counts of this clonotype. The chain joins TRBV5-1 to TRBJ1-2; D is possibly TRBD1 (6 bases). Germline CDR1 is SGHRS and CDR2 is YFSETQ. V was trimmed by 6 bases and J by 2 bases, leaving 14 bases between them. This CDR3 comprises 14 residues. The CDR3 DNA sequence: TGCGCCAGCACCCCTACGGGACAAAACTATGGCTACACCTTC. This gives the protein CASTPTGQNYGYTF.